This T cell receptor beta chain came from a study of CD8 T cells in ankylosing spondylitis. V shed 6 bases, J shed 5 bases, and the junction held 11 bases outside the gene matches. The CDR3 loop spans 17 amino acids. Germline V gene data show CDR1 as SGHVS and CDR2 as FNYEAQ. TCRdb passed the 5' RACE reads through MiXCR, listing each CDR3 protein once. Seen here are 150,000 or so distinct CDR3 sequences, under 14% observed once, and the top ten hold about 27%. This clonotype was seen a few times. Its cognate antigen is unknown. Whole-study findings and limits: Researchers reportedly found disease-linked clones significantly enriched in matched ankylosing spondylitis synovial fluid. Apparently characteristic of ankylosing spondylitis blood was a TCR beta motif (about eight highly homologous variants). A number of the motif variants had already been described in reactive arthritis synovial fluid and blood.

The V and J genes are TRBV7-6 and TRBJ2-2; 11 nucleotides match TRBD2. Sequencing was carried out using blood, either unsorted or a sorted T cell fraction (not recorded which). The source of this sequence is a male donor with ankylosing spondylitis or in good health (not recorded which). The DNA of the CDR3 is TGTGCCAGCAGTCCAAAACGACTAGCGGGGTCAACCGGGGAGCTGTTTTTT. Translation gives CASSPKRLAGSTGELFF.